Below, one TCR beta chain is given with its context. Germline V gives CDR1 ENHRY, CDR2 SYGVKD. The V gene lost 10 bases and the J gene lost 0 bases, with 19 bases spanning the gap. The CDR3 spans 15 residues. Indicated time point: patch test 1, 2 weeks after DPC sensitization. Treatment denoted: therapeutic diphenylcyclopropenone sensitization with weekly scalp DPC. Whole blood, unfractionated, served as the material for total RNA extraction. The study used a library that attached unique molecular identifiers to individual cDNA molecules. Per the original data handling: A per-sample median of about 100,000 TCRs was observed, with counts ranging from about 20,000 to 690,600. TCRdb reanalysed the RACE reads using MiXCR and keeps one entry per CDR3 protein. TCRdb's processing, not the authors' own work, is the source of the V and J calls. The sample gives more than 100,000 distinct CDR3 sequences, roughly 15% of which show up once; 0.9% to 0.95% is in the top ten.

This record belongs to a study of human T cells and chemical hapten exposure. The genes are TRBV10-3 and TRBJ2-7; D gene ambiguous. The input for sequencing was whole blood, taken in connection with sensitization to the hapten diphenylcyclopropenone (DPC). The origin of this receptor is a man aged 18 to 29 with alopecia areata. Some clones in this sample may be carry-over from other donors' samples. CDR3 sequence (DNA): TGTGCCAGCCGTTCCCCGCTACGAGGCTCCTACGAGCAGTACTTC. This codes for CASRSPLRGSYEQYF.